Reported below is one T cell receptor (beta chain). Antigen: not known. Germline CDR1 reads MNHEY; CDR2 reads SVGAGI. The J segment lost 2 bases and the V segment lost 6 bases, leaving 2 bases of the junction unmatched. The CDR3 is made up of 13 amino acids. This specimen comes from a study of T cell responses to AZD1222 COVID-19 vaccine. Study-level background: It was second doses at about 4 or about 12 weeks that were pooled. Whole-study findings and limits: The CD4 TCRs associated with vaccination extended across spike and predominated at 160-218 and 743-854. The donor cohort was predominantly white British with a female majority, and clonal diversity may have been underestimated. The number of AZD1222 recipients seropositive at baseline was only 5 to 7.

Sequencing was performed with immunoSEQ multiplex PCR; in TCRdb, only in-frame clones are kept and a portion is missing. This sample has about 69,000 clones, with 86% found just once. Sequenced here: peripheral blood, sampled on day 0 of AZD1222 vaccination. The V and J genes are TRBV6-5 and TRBJ2-5, with TRBD2 matching 8 bases. The sequence came from an adult in good health. The CDR3 sequence is CASRASGQETQYF. The CDR3 region has the DNA TGTGCCAGCAGGGCTAGCGGGCAAGAGACCCAGTACTTC.